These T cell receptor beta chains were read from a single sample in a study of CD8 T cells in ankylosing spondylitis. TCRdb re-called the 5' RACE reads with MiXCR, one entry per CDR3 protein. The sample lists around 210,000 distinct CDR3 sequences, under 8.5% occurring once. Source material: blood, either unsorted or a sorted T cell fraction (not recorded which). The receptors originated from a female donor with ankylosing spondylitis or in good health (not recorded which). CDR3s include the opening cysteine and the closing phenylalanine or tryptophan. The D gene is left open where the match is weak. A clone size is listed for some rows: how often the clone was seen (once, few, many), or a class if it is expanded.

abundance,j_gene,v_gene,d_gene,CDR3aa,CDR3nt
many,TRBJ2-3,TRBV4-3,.,CASSQDGAKADTQYF,TGCGCCAGCAGCCAAGATGGGGCTAAGGCAGATACGCAGTATTTT
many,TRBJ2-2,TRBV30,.,CAWRGNTGELFF,TGTGCCTGGAGAGGGAACACCGGGGAGCTGTTTTTT
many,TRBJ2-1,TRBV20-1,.,CSAIPPGAGTLSYNEQFF,TGCAGTGCTATTCCCCCGGGCGCGGGAACCCTCTCCTACAATGAGCAGTTCTTC
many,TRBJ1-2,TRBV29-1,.,CSVEGGLTYGYTF,TGCAGCGTCGAGGGGGGGCTTACGTATGGCTACACCTTC
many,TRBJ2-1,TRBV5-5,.,CASSFLYEQFF,TGTGCCAGCAGCTTTCTCTATGAGCAGTTCTTC
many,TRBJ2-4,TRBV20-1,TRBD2,CSAGSGLAGDLAKNIQYF,TGCAGTGCTGGATCGGGACTAGCGGGAGATCTAGCCAAAAACATTCAGTACTTC
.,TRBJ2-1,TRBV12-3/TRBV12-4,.,CANSLVAYNEQFF,TGTGCCAACAGTTTGGTGGCCTACAATGAGCAGTTCTTC
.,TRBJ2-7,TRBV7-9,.,CTSSSDTDYEQYF,TGTACCAGCAGCTCAGACACCGACTACGAGCAGTACTTC
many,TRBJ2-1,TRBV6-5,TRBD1,CASSFRDRGLSLGKNEQFF,TGTGCCAGCAGTTTCCGGGACAGGGGCCTCTCGCTGGGAAAGAATGAGCAGTTCTTC
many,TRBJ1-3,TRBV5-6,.,CASSLAVGAAGERNTIYF,TGTGCCAGCAGCTTGGCCGTCGGAGCAGCAGGGGAGAGGAACACCATATATTTT
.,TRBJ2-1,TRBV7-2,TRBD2,CASSLAGLAGAGDDNEQFF,TGTGCCAGCAGCTTAGCGGGACTAGCGGGAGCGGGGGATGACAATGAGCAGTTCTTC
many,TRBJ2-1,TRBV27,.,CASSLWPYNEQFF,TGTGCCAGCAGTTTATGGCCTTACAATGAGCAGTTCTTC